This TCR beta chain was observed in a study of vaccination effects on CD4 cells after COVID-19. A word on this clone: What it binds is not known.

CDR1 is SGHNT and CDR2 is YENEEA in the germline V gene. There are 16 residues in the CDR3. The ends were cut back, 0 bases at V and 4 bases at J, with 15 bases in the middle. Sequencing used immunoSEQ multiplex PCR; TCRdb keeps in-frame clones, though not all of them. Of 70,000 to 75,000 clones in the sample, roughly 70% were seen once. Viral peptide pool expansion of antigen-specific CD4+ T cells preceded sequencing in the ViraFEST assay. Upon completion of roughly ten days in culture, CD4+ T cells were isolated. Negative nucleocapsid antibody tests before and after vaccination confirmed no previous SARS-CoV-2 infection. Cells had half their medium changed to IL-2 medium on days 3 and 7.

The source is a human donor who received a COVID-19 vaccine. V is TRBV11-3 and J is TRBJ1-1; TRBD1 is a possible D gene (6 bases). The sample was CD4+ T cells from PBMCs cultured with HCoV-OC43 spike peptides, taken before COVID-19 vaccination. Subset given: HCoV-OC43 spike overlapping peptide pool stimulation. CDR3 DNA: TGTGCCAGCAGCTTAGACGGGTCTGGGGGCCTCACTGAAGCTTTCTTT. Its translation is CASSLDGSGGLTEAFF.